This is a list of T cell receptor beta chains from one sample in a study of cytomegalovirus exposure and HLA in healthy donors. TCRdb's table, derived via immunoSEQ multiplex PCR, lists solely in-frame clones and lacks some. The sample comprises about 220,000 clones, approximately 90% of which are singletons, and around 3% rests with the top ten. Sequencing used PBMCs. These receptors all come from a man younger than 30 in good health and CMV-seronegative. Each CDR3 is given with its conserved first and last residue. The D gene is left open where the match is weak. Some rows have no size entry. The others give once, few or many, or a class for an expanded clone.

CDR3 DNA	CDR3 protein	V gene	J gene	D gene	clone size
TGTGCCAGCAGAGAGGGCCGGACCGGGGAGCTGTTTTTT	CASREGRTGELFF	TRBV9	TRBJ2-2	NA	NA
TGTGCCAGCAGTCTAACGGAAGCGGGAGTGGTTTACGAGCAGTACTTC	CASSLTEAGVVYEQYF	TRBV28	TRBJ2-7	TRBD2	NA
TGTGCCAGCTCACCCGGAGCGGGTTGGGACGAGCAGTACTTC	CASSPGAGWDEQYF	TRBV18	TRBJ2-7	NA	few
TGTGCCACTAATGGACACGGCTCCTATAATTCACCCCTCCACTTT	CATNGHGSYNSPLHF	TRBV28	TRBJ1-6	NA	once
TGTGCCAGCAGTAATAGGGGGGGCTACACCTTC	CASSNRGGYTF	TRBV28	TRBJ1-2	NA	once
TGTGCCAGCAGCTTACTTCGGACCCCAGGGGAGACCCAGTACTTC	CASSLLRTPGETQYF	TRBV11-2	TRBJ2-5	NA	NA
TGTGCCAGCAGCGCCGGGACAGGGCATAATCAGCCCCAGCATTTT	CASSAGTGHNQPQHF	TRBV9	TRBJ1-5	TRBD1	NA
TGTGCCAGCAAGCGGGAGGGCCCTTCCTACAATGAGCAGTTCTTC	CASKREGPSYNEQFF	TRBV27	TRBJ2-1	TRBD2	NA
TGTGCCAGCAGGGGACAGTTGAACACTGAAGCTTTCTTT	CASRGQLNTEAFF	TRBV6-1	TRBJ1-1	TRBD1	NA
TGTGCCAGCAGCTTAGGGACAGGGTCTGGAAACACCATATATTTT	CASSLGTGSGNTIYF	TRBV11-2	TRBJ1-3	TRBD1	NA
TGTGCCAGCAGCTTGGCCGGAGGGCTAAATTCACCCCTCCACTTT	CASSLAGGLNSPLHF	TRBV5-4	TRBJ1-6	NA	once
TGTGCCAGCAGTTACTCGAGGCTAGCGGGCGGGGATACGCAGTATTTT	CASSYSRLAGGDTQYF	TRBV6-5	TRBJ2-3	TRBD2	NA
TGCGCCAGCAGCTTACTTGCCGGACAGGACCAAACACCCCTCCACTTT	CASSLLAGQDQTPLHF	TRBV4-3	TRBJ1-6	TRBD1	NA
TGTGCCAGCAGATACCTAGCGGATGCCTACGAGCAGTACTTC	CASRYLADAYEQYF	TRBV28	TRBJ2-7	TRBD2	few
TGTGCCAGCAGCTTACGCTCAGTTAATGAAAAACTGTTTTTT	CASSLRSVNEKLFF	TRBV11-2	TRBJ1-4	NA	NA
TGTGCCTCTTACCCAGGACAGGGAAACACTGAAGCTTTCTTT	CASYPGQGNTEAFF	TRBV25-1	TRBJ1-1	TRBD1	NA
TGCGCCAGCAGCCAAGTTCAGCGGAACAATGAGCAGTTCTTC	CASSQVQRNNEQFF	TRBV4-1	TRBJ2-1	NA	NA
TGTGCCATCACAAAGACAGGGGTAACTGGAGCTTTCTTT	CAITKTGVTGAFF	TRBV10-3	TRBJ1-1	TRBD1	NA
TGTGCCAGCAGTTTAACCAGGCACGAGACCCAGTACTTC	CASSLTRHETQYF	TRBV28	TRBJ2-5	NA	NA
TGTGCCAGCAGCCCCGGGACAGAGGATTACGAGCAGTACTTC	CASSPGTEDYEQYF	TRBV4-2	TRBJ2-7	TRBD1	NA
TGTGCCAGCAGCCAAGTCCGGGGTCGGGGTGAGCAGTTCTTC	CASSQVRGRGEQFF	TRBV11-2	TRBJ2-1	NA	NA
TGTGCCAGCAGCCTGTCGGGACAGGGGATAGAAAAACTGTTTTTT	CASSLSGQGIEKLFF	TRBV5-6	TRBJ1-4	TRBD1	once
TGTGCCAGCAGTTTTCGTGGTTGGAGTACGGAGACCCAGTACTTC	CASSFRGWSTETQYF	TRBV27	TRBJ2-5	NA	NA
TGTGCCAGTAGTCCCCAGACAGGGGGCCGTCAGCCCCAGCATTTT	CASSPQTGGRQPQHF	TRBV19	TRBJ1-5	TRBD1	NA
TGCGCCAGCAGTCCGGGACAGGGCGGAATTTTTACTAATGAAAAACTGTTTTTT	CASSPGQGGIFTNEKLFF	TRBV4-3	TRBJ1-4	TRBD1	NA
TGTGCCAGCAGTTACTCGACCGACTACCTTAACTATGGCTACACCTTC	CASSYSTDYLNYGYTF	TRBV6-6	TRBJ1-2	NA	NA
TGTGCCAGCAGTCACATGGGGAGCTCCTACGAGCAGTACTTC	CASSHMGSSYEQYF	TRBV6-1	TRBJ2-7	NA	NA
TGCGCCAGCAGCTTCGGGGACAGGGGGAGGAACGGCTACACCTTC	CASSFGDRGRNGYTF	TRBV5-1	TRBJ1-2	TRBD1	NA
TGTGCCAGCAGTAGGGACAGGGCCTACAATGAGCAGTTCTTC	CASSRDRAYNEQFF	TRBV2	TRBJ2-1	TRBD1	NA
TGCGCCAGCAGCAGAACGACAGGGACGGACGGGGAGCTGTTTTTT	CASSRTTGTDGELFF	TRBV5-1	TRBJ2-2	TRBD1	once
TGTGCCAGCAGCTTAGCACAGGGTGGGAATGAAAAACTGTTTTTT	CASSLAQGGNEKLFF	TRBV7-6	TRBJ1-4	NA	NA
TGTGCCAGCAGTGAAGAGGGGGGGCAGCCCCAGCATTTT	CASSEEGGQPQHF	TRBV2	TRBJ1-5	NA	NA
TGTGCCAGCAGCTTACAGGATGGACAGCCCCAGCATTTT	CASSLQDGQPQHF	TRBV7-2	TRBJ1-5	NA	NA
TGTGCCAGCAGCCCTTCAGGGGTCGAGCAGTACTTC	CASSPSGVEQYF	TRBV7-2	TRBJ2-7	NA	NA
TGTGCCAGCAGTCGAGGGACTAGCGGGAAGGTTCAAGAGACCCAGTACTTC	CASSRGTSGKVQETQYF	TRBV28	TRBJ2-5	TRBD2	NA
TGCGCCAGCAGCTTGTCCGAGAGCTCCTATAATTCACCCCTCCACTTT	CASSLSESSYNSPLHF	TRBV5-1	TRBJ1-6	NA	NA
TGTGCCAGCAGTGTAACCGGGACAACGAACATTCAGTACTTC	CASSVTGTTNIQYF	TRBV27	TRBJ2-4	NA	NA
TGTGCCAGCAGTCAGGGGACGTCTTATGGCTACACCTTC	CASSQGTSYGYTF	TRBV6-5	TRBJ1-2	NA	NA
TGCGCCAGCAGCCACCCTTACACTGAAGCTTTCTTT	CASSHPYTEAFF	TRBV4-1	TRBJ1-1	NA	NA